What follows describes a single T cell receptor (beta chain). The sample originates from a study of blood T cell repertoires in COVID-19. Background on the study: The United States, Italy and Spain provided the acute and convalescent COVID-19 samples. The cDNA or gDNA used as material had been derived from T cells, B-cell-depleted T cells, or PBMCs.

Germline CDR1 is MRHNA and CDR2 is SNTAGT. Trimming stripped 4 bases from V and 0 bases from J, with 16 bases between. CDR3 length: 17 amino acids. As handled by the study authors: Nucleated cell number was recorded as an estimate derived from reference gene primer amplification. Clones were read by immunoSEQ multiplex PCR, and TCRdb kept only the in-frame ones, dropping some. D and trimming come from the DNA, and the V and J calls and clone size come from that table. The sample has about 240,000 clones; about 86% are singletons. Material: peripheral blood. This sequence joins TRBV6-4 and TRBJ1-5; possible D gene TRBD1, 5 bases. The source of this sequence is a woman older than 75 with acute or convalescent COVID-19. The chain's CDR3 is CASSVYGQGYSNQPQHF. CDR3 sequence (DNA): TGTGCCAGCAGTGTCTACGGACAAGGGTATAGCAATCAGCCCCAGCATTTT.